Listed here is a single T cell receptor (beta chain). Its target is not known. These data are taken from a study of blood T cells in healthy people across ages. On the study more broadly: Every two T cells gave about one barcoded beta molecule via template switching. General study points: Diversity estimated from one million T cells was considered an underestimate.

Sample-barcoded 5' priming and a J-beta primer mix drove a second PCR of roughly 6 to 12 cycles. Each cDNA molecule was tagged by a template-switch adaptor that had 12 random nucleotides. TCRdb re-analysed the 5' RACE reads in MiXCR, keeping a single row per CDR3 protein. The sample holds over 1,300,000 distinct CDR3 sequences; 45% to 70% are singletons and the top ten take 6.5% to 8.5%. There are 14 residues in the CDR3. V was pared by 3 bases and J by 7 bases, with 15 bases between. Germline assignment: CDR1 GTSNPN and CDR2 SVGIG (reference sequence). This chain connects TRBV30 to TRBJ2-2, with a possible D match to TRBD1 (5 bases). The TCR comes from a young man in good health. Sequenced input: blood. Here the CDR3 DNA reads TGTGCCTGGAGAGCTACAGGTTGGGGCGGGGAGCTGTTTTTT. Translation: CAWRATGWGGELFF.